This section outlines one T cell receptor beta chain sequence together with its context. The sample belongs to a study of T cells after yellow fever vaccination. The V gene's germline CDR1 is LGHDT and CDR2 YNNKEL (reference sequence). The trim removed 0 bases at V and 2 bases at J, leaving 1 base unmatched. CDR3 length equals 15 residues. Each CDR3 protein gets one entry after TCRdb re-called the 5' RACE reads with MiXCR. The sample holds 620,000 or so distinct CDR3 sequences, roughly an eighth seen once. This receptor was obtained from a man aged 25 to 40 who received the YFV17D yellow fever vaccine. V is TRBV3-1 and J is TRBJ2-1; TRBD1 matches 7 bases. The material sequenced was PBMCs, taken on the day of the yellow fever booster vaccination. The CDR3 loop reads CASSQDRGPYNEQFF. The CDR3 DNA reads as TGTGCCAGCAGCCAAGATAGGGGGCCCTACAATGAGCAGTTCTTC.